A selection of T cell receptor beta chains follows, all from one sample in a study of Ad26.COV2.S vaccination and SARS-CoV-2 variants. Sequencing was performed with immunoSEQ multiplex PCR; in TCRdb, only in-frame clones are kept and a portion is missing. The repertoire has fewer than 500,000 clones, about 90% of them found once; the top ten carry about 4.1%. Here the sequenced sample was peripheral blood, taken in a trial of Ad26.COV2.S vaccine versus placebo. These receptors all stem from a person aged 18-60 years who received the Ad26.COV2.S COVID-19 vaccine or a placebo. Each CDR3 is given with its conserved first and last residue. Fields, in order: J gene, D gene, clone size, V gene, CDR3 DNA, CDR3 protein. D genes are given only for firm matches. Size is omitted from some rows. Given values are once, few, many or a class for expanded clones.

j_gene: TRBJ1-2
d_gene: TRBD1
abundance: -
v_gene: TRBV5-4
CDR3nt: TGTGCCAGCAGCTCAGGACAGGGGGACGGTGGCTACACCTTC
CDR3aa: CASSSGQGDGGYTF

j_gene: TRBJ2-1
d_gene: TRBD2
abundance: -
v_gene: TRBV28
CDR3nt: TGTGCCAGCAGTTTAGGGGGGGACTTAGACAATGAGCAGTTCTTC
CDR3aa: CASSLGGDLDNEQFF

j_gene: TRBJ2-1
d_gene: -
abundance: -
v_gene: TRBV9
CDR3nt: TGTGCCAGCAGCGGACAGGGGGCTAGCGGGAACCTATTCCATGAGCAGTTCTTC
CDR3aa: CASSGQGASGNLFHEQFF

j_gene: TRBJ1-4
d_gene: -
abundance: -
v_gene: TRBV24-1
CDR3nt: TGTGCCACCAGTGACACCGCGGAAAAACTGTTTTTT
CDR3aa: CATSDTAEKLFF

j_gene: TRBJ1-1
d_gene: -
abundance: -
v_gene: TRBV28
CDR3nt: TGTGCCAGCAGCTCCGGGGGCTTCGACACTGAAGCTTTCTTT
CDR3aa: CASSSGGFDTEAFF

j_gene: TRBJ2-1
d_gene: TRBD2
abundance: few
v_gene: TRBV2
CDR3nt: TGTGCCAGAGGACTAGCGGAGTACAATGAGCAGTTCTTC
CDR3aa: CARGLAEYNEQFF

j_gene: TRBJ2-3
d_gene: TRBD1
abundance: -
v_gene: TRBV28
CDR3nt: TGTGCCAGCAGTCAGACAGGGAGCACAGATACGCAGTATTTT
CDR3aa: CASSQTGSTDTQYF

j_gene: TRBJ2-1
d_gene: TRBD1
abundance: -
v_gene: TRBV7-2
CDR3nt: TGTGCCAGCAGCCCGAGACGGGACAGGGGCAATGAGCAGTTCTTC
CDR3aa: CASSPRRDRGNEQFF

j_gene: TRBJ1-4
d_gene: -
abundance: -
v_gene: TRBV11-2
CDR3nt: TGTGCCAGCAGCCGAAATGAAAAACTGTTTTTT
CDR3aa: CASSRNEKLFF

j_gene: TRBJ2-3
d_gene: TRBD1
abundance: -
v_gene: TRBV5-5
CDR3nt: TGTGCCAGCAGCGATGGGACAGGGGGCGAAGCAGATACGCAGTATTTT
CDR3aa: CASSDGTGGEADTQYF

j_gene: TRBJ1-2
d_gene: TRBD1
abundance: -
v_gene: TRBV28
CDR3nt: TGTGCCAGCAGCTACAGGGGGCGTCCCCAAGCTAACTATGGCTACACCTTC
CDR3aa: CASSYRGRPQANYGYTF

j_gene: TRBJ1-4
d_gene: -
abundance: -
v_gene: TRBV7-9
CDR3nt: TGTGCCAGCAATCGTCCGGAGGGTAATGAAAAACTGTTTTTT
CDR3aa: CASNRPEGNEKLFF

j_gene: TRBJ1-4
d_gene: TRBD1
abundance: once
v_gene: TRBV6-2/TRBV6-3
CDR3nt: TGTGCCAGCAGTTACCAACAGGGGCGTGAAAAACTGTTTTTT
CDR3aa: CASSYQQGREKLFF

j_gene: TRBJ2-7
d_gene: -
abundance: -
v_gene: TRBV4-2
CDR3nt: TGTGCCAGCAGCCAAGATGCGGCGGGCGGAAGCTCCTACGAGCAGTACTTC
CDR3aa: CASSQDAAGGSSYEQYF

j_gene: TRBJ1-6
d_gene: -
abundance: -
v_gene: TRBV2
CDR3nt: TGTGCCAGCAGTATGCGGGACTCGAGCTCCTATAATTCACCCCTCCACTTT
CDR3aa: CASSMRDSSSYNSPLHF

j_gene: TRBJ2-1
d_gene: TRBD2
abundance: -
v_gene: TRBV18
CDR3nt: TGTGCCAGCTCACCGTTCAACCGGGAGGGCCGCGATGAGCAGTTCTTC
CDR3aa: CASSPFNREGRDEQFF

j_gene: TRBJ2-5
d_gene: TRBD1
abundance: -
v_gene: TRBV9
CDR3nt: TGTGCCAGCAGCCCACTAACAGGGGGAGAGACCCAGTACTTC
CDR3aa: CASSPLTGGETQYF